The rows below give T cell receptor beta chains drawn from one sample of a study of blood T cells in healthy people across ages. Via MiXCR, TCRdb re-called the 5' RACE reads, giving one row per CDR3 protein. The data show hundreds of thousands of distinct CDR3 sequences, 22% seen once. The sequencing input was blood. These receptors were collected from a man aged 65 to 79 in good health. Each CDR3 is given with its conserved first and last residue. A D gene is named only where the DNA matches it firmly. Clone size, where shown, is once, few, many, or a class for clones that have expanded.

TRBD2 | TRBJ2-3 | TRBV19 | - | TGTGCCAGTAGTCCCCCGGGACTAGCCGCAGATACGCAGTATTTT | CASSPPGLAADTQYF
- | TRBJ2-5 | TRBV27 | - | TGTGCCAGCAGTATCGGCAGGGGTAACCAAGAGACCCAGTACTTC | CASSIGRGNQETQYF
- | TRBJ2-3 | TRBV9 | many | TGTGCCAGCAGCGTAGGTGCGGGGCCTACAGATACGCAGTATTTT | CASSVGAGPTDTQYF
- | TRBJ2-3 | TRBV5-1 | many | TGTGCCAGCAGCTTAGCGACAGATACGCAGTATTTT | CASSLATDTQYF
- | TRBJ2-7 | TRBV12-3/TRBV12-4 | - | TGTGCCAGCAGTCCGCAAGACTCGAGGGCCAACGAGCAGTACTTC | CASSPQDSRANEQYF
TRBD2 | TRBJ2-1 | TRBV20-1 | few | TGCAGTGCCCCCTGGGGGGGGAGCTCCTACAATGAGCAGTTCTTC | CSAPWGGSSYNEQFF
- | TRBJ2-3 | TRBV2 | - | TGTGCCAGCAGTGCTCAGCCCACAGATATGCAGTATTTT | CASSAQPTDMQYF
TRBD2 | TRBJ2-7 | TRBV6-5 | - | TGTGCCAGCAGTTTAGCGGGGGAGTCCTACGAGCAGTACTTC | CASSLAGESYEQYF
TRBD1 | TRBJ1-3 | TRBV12-3/TRBV12-4 | few | TGTGCCAGCACCCAAGCGGACAGGCTTTACACCATATATTTT | CASTQADRLYTIYF
TRBD2 | TRBJ2-1 | TRBV28 | few | TGTGCCAGCAGAAAGACGGGAGGTGTCTTAAAGGATGAGCAGTTCTTC | CASRKTGGVLKDEQFF
- | TRBJ2-7 | TRBV5-4 | few | TGTGCCAGCAGCACCGGGACATCCCACGAGCAGTACTTC | CASSTGTSHEQYF
TRBD1 | TRBJ2-5 | TRBV6-1 | few | TGTGCCAGCAGCCACCAGACAGGGGGCAAAGAGACCCAGTACTTC | CASSHQTGGKETQYF
TRBD2 | TRBJ2-1 | TRBV18 | once | TGTGCCAGCTCAGCCCACCAGCGGGATGAGTTCTTC | CASSAHQRDEFF
- | TRBJ2-5 | TRBV5-1 | - | TGCGCCAGCAGCTTGGGGTCAGGGATGGAGACCCAGTACTTC | CASSLGSGMETQYF
- | TRBJ2-1 | TRBV12-3/TRBV12-4 | few | TGTGCCAGCAGAGGGGGACTATCGAACTACAATGAGCAGTTCTTC | CASRGGLSNYNEQFF
- | TRBJ1-3 | TRBV6-6 | - | TGTGCCAGCAGTTACCTGGACATCTCTGGAAACACCATATATTTT | CASSYLDISGNTIYF
- | TRBJ1-1 | TRBV12-3/TRBV12-4 | - | TGTGCCAGCACCAACTCCGGGGGGTGGGCTGAAGCTTTCTTT | CASTNSGGWAEAFF
- | TRBJ1-1 | TRBV7-9 | few | TGTGCCAGCAGACCAAGATTCGGGTCACCGAACACTGAAGCTTTCTTT | CASRPRFGSPNTEAFF
TRBD2 | TRBJ2-3 | TRBV12-3/TRBV12-4 | - | TGTGCCAGCAGCCACCCGACTAGCGGGGTGGAGGATACGCAGTATTTT | CASSHPTSGVEDTQYF
- | TRBJ2-1 | TRBV18 | few | TGTGCCAGCTCACCACCGGAAAGAGTCCAGTTCTTC | CASSPPERVQFF
TRBD1 | TRBJ1-5 | TRBV19 | - | TGTGCCGGAGGGGACAGGGATCGGCCCCAGCATTTT | CAGGDRDRPQHF
TRBD2 | TRBJ2-3 | TRBV12-3/TRBV12-4 | - | TGTGCCAGCTCTCTGGCTAGCGGGGCCACAGATACGCAGTATTTT | CASSLASGATDTQYF
TRBD1 | TRBJ1-5 | TRBV28 | - | TGTGCCAGCAGTTTGCGGGACAGGGGGCGGGGGCAGCCCCAGCATTTT | CASSLRDRGRGQPQHF
TRBD2 | TRBJ2-5 | TRBV20-1 | - | TGCAGTGCTAGGACTAGCGGGGTGGAGACCCAGTGCTTC | CSARTSGVETQCF
- | TRBJ2-2 | TRBV6-1 | few | TGTGCCAGCAGTGATTCTGGTTGGGGGCTGTTTTTT | CASSDSGWGLFF
TRBD1 | TRBJ1-1 | TRBV18 | few | TGTGCCAGCTCACCACAAAATTTGGACAGGGGAATGAACACTGAAGCTTTCTTT | CASSPQNLDRGMNTEAFF
- | TRBJ2-7 | TRBV4-1 | few | TGCGCCAGCAGCCAAGATTTGGCAGGGCCCTTTCCAGGCGACGAGCAGTACTTC | CASSQDLAGPFPGDEQYF
TRBD1 | TRBJ1-1 | TRBV7-8 | - | TGTGCCAGCAGCTTTACAGGGGGCGCGGTTACTGAAGCTTTCTTT | CASSFTGGAVTEAFF
- | TRBJ1-4 | TRBV20-1 | few | TGCAGTGTATACCGGGGCATCAATGAAAAACTGTTTTTT | CSVYRGINEKLFF
- | TRBJ2-7 | TRBV9 | - | TGTGCCAGCAGCGGGGGACATCTCTACGAGCAGTACTTC | CASSGGHLYEQYF
- | TRBJ2-3 | TRBV15 | few | TGTGCCACCAGCGGAGCGGGTGCAAGCACAGATACGCAGTATTTT | CATSGAGASTDTQYF
- | TRBJ1-4 | TRBV29-1 | - | TGCAGCGTGGCGGATAGAGATGAAAAACTGTTTTTT | CSVADRDEKLFF
- | TRBJ2-3 | TRBV7-7 | few | TGTGCCAGCAGCTTAGGGGACAACAAGGGTACGCAGTATTTT | CASSLGDNKGTQYF
TRBD1 | TRBJ1-1 | TRBV24-1 | few | TGTGCCACCAGTGGAACAGGGGATATGAACACTGAAGCTTTCTTT | CATSGTGDMNTEAFF
- | TRBJ1-1 | TRBV10-3 | - | TGTGCCATCAAGGGAGGCACTGAAGCTTTCTTT | CAIKGGTEAFF
TRBD1 | TRBJ2-1 | TRBV7-2 | few | TGTGCCAGCAGCAGAGGGGTAGGGACAGGGGTCGGCAATGAGCAGTTCTTC | CASSRGVGTGVGNEQFF
- | TRBJ2-7 | TRBV28 | - | TGTGCCAGCAGTTTATCCCGACACGAGCAGTACTTC | CASSLSRHEQYF
- | TRBJ2-3 | TRBV28 | many | TGTGCCAGCAGTGTCCCCCCCACAGATACGCAGTATTTT | CASSVPPTDTQYF
- | TRBJ1-4 | TRBV29-1 | - | TGCAGCGTCCTGGTTTCACGGCGTGAAAAACTGTTTTTT | CSVLVSRREKLFF
- | TRBJ2-3 | TRBV29-1 | few | TGCAGCGCCGGCCACTGGAGCACAGATACGCAGTATTTT | CSAGHWSTDTQYF
- | TRBJ2-5 | TRBV5-1 | few | TGCGCCAGCAGCTTAGAGGGGAAAGAGACCCAGTACTTC | CASSLEGKETQYF
TRBD2 | TRBJ2-1 | TRBV11-2 | - | TGTGCCAGCAGCCGCGCAATAGCGGGTGGCTCCTACAATGAGCAGTTCTTC | CASSRAIAGGSYNEQFF
TRBD1 | TRBJ1-4 | TRBV5-1 | - | TGCGCCAGCAGCTTGGTCGGACAGGCGGCGGTCGAAAAACTGTTTTTT | CASSLVGQAAVEKLFF
TRBD2 | TRBJ2-7 | TRBV12-3/TRBV12-4 | few | TGTGCCAGCAGTTGGGAGGGAAGGGAGCAGTACTTC | CASSWEGREQYF
- | TRBJ2-1 | TRBV18 | many | TGTGCCAGCTCACGACAGGACAGAGCCCACTACAATGAGCAGTTCTTC | CASSRQDRAHYNEQFF
TRBD2 | TRBJ2-3 | TRBV7-8 | - | TGTGCCAGCAGCTTAGCGCGGGTAGCGGGGGCAACAGATACGCAGTATTTT | CASSLARVAGATDTQYF
- | TRBJ2-1 | TRBV12-3/TRBV12-4 | few | TGTGCCAGCAATTTGGGGGGGGGCATTGAGCAGTTCTTC | CASNLGGGIEQFF
- | TRBJ2-7 | TRBV5-6 | few | TGTGCCAGCAGCTTGTATGAGACAGCAACTACTTACTACGAGCAGTACTTC | CASSLYETATTYYEQYF
- | TRBJ1-1 | TRBV24-1 | - | TGTGCCACCAGTGATTTGGTGGGGGTCGGCACTGAAGCTTTCTTT | CATSDLVGVGTEAFF
- | TRBJ1-6 | TRBV20-1 | - | TGCAGTGCTGGGGAAGGGGGGAGCTCCTATAATTCACCCCTCCACTTT | CSAGEGGSSYNSPLHF
- | TRBJ1-4 | TRBV12-3/TRBV12-4 | many | TGTGCCAGCAGTTATGGCGGCCTGAATGAAAAACTGTTTTTT | CASSYGGLNEKLFF
TRBD1 | TRBJ1-1 | TRBV28 | few | TGTGCCAGCAGACTCCTAGGGGGCATGAACACTGAAGCTTTCTTT | CASRLLGGMNTEAFF
- | TRBJ1-1 | TRBV20-1 | - | TGCAGTGCTAGATTGGAAAAGCCGGGACACGATGAAGCTTTCTTT | CSARLEKPGHDEAFF
- | TRBJ1-1 | TRBV20-1 | few | TGCAGTGCCCGAAGGGGAGGCGCTGAAGCTTTCTTT | CSARRGGAEAFF
TRBD2 | TRBJ2-1 | TRBV18 | many | TGTGCCAGCTCAACCAGCGGGGGATACAATGAGCAGTTCTTC | CASSTSGGYNEQFF
- | TRBJ2-2 | TRBV7-2 | - | TGTGCCAGCAGCTCCCGTGGAGGAGTGAACACCGGGGAGCTGTTTTTT | CASSSRGGVNTGELFF
TRBD2 | TRBJ2-1 | TRBV20-1 | - | TGCAGTGCTAGAGAGGGACTAGTTACCCATGAGCAGTTCTTC | CSAREGLVTHEQFF
TRBD2 | TRBJ2-1 | TRBV12-3/TRBV12-4 | - | TGTGCCAGTTTTCTAGCGGGAGCTTGGGATGAGCAGTTCTTC | CASFLAGAWDEQFF